These T cell receptor beta chains were read from a single sample in a study of Siglec-9 on CD8 T cells in melanoma. This table comes from immunoSEQ multiplex PCR, and its TCRdb copy is limited to in-frame clones, with some not included. This sample has around 29,000 clones; approximately 80% occur once, and the top ten carry 5.8%. The sequenced sample was Siglec-9- CD8+ T cells sorted from blood. Receptor source: a human donor in good health. The CDR3 runs from the conserved cysteine through the conserved F or W. A D gene is named only where the DNA matches it firmly. Only part of the rows carry a size: once, few, many, or a class if the clone is expanded.

>TRBV5-4|-|TRBJ1-2|-
CASRSSGTVGYTF
TGTGCCAGCCGCTCATCCGGGACGGTTGGCTACACCTTC
>TRBV7-6|-|TRBJ2-5|TRBD2
CASSLQQREWGGRTQYF
TGTGCCAGCAGCTTACAGCAGCGGGAGTGGGGGGGGAGGACCCAGTACTTC
>TRBV27|-|TRBJ1-2|-
CASSLSGGVGYGYTF
TGTGCCAGCAGTTTATCGGGGGGGGTCGGCTATGGCTACACCTTC
>TRBV4-1|-|TRBJ2-1|-
CASSQGGTNEQFF
TGCGCCAGCAGCCAAGGAGGGACCAATGAGCAGTTCTTC
>TRBV19|-|TRBJ2-5|-
CASFPGRALETQYF
TGTGCCAGTTTTCCGGGCAGGGCATTGGAGACCCAGTACTTC
>TRBV9|-|TRBJ2-1|TRBD2
CASSTPGTSGDRYEQFF
TGTGCCAGCAGCACGCCCGGGACTAGCGGGGATAGGTATGAGCAGTTCTTC
>TRBV4-1|-|TRBJ1-1|-
CASSQSLVELNTEAFF
TGCGCCAGCAGCCAATCCTTAGTTGAACTGAACACTGAAGCTTTCTTT
>TRBV4-1|-|TRBJ2-2|TRBD2
CASSPSGTTNTGELFF
TGCGCCAGCAGCCCTTCCGGGACTACGAACACCGGGGAGCTGTTTTTT
>TRBV12-1|-|TRBJ2-5|-
CASRPIVGLAGGIQYF
TGTGCCAGCAGACCCATAGTCGGACTAGCGGGAGGGATCCAGTACTTC
>TRBV5-6|-|TRBJ2-1|-
CASSLSQFSYNEQFF
TGTGCCAGCAGCTTGTCTCAGTTCTCCTACAATGAGCAGTTCTTC
>TRBV15|medium-sized|TRBJ1-1|-
CATSSRRVNTEAFF
TGTGCCACCAGCAGTCGACGGGTGAACACTGAAGCTTTCTTT
>TRBV29-1|few|TRBJ1-1|TRBD1
CSVETGPPGAFF
TGCAGCGTTGAGACAGGGCCTCCTGGAGCTTTCTTT
>TRBV27|-|TRBJ2-1|TRBD1
CASSPHRGDEQFF
TGTGCCAGCAGTCCACACAGGGGCGATGAGCAGTTCTTC
>TRBV6-5|-|TRBJ2-2|-
CASSYTGRGEVGELFF
TGTGCCAGCAGTTACACGGGCAGGGGGGAGGTCGGGGAGCTGTTTTTT
>TRBV9|few|TRBJ1-4|-
CASSVNLIREEGEKLFF
TGTGCCAGCAGCGTAAATCTGATCAGGGAAGAGGGTGAAAAACTGTTTTTT
>TRBV27|-|TRBJ2-7|-
CASRASPYEQYF
TGTGCCAGCAGGGCAAGCCCCTACGAGCAGTACTTC
>TRBV5-1|-|TRBJ1-1|TRBD1
CASSPLWDRVANTEAFF
TGCGCCAGCAGCCCACTCTGGGACAGGGTCGCGAACACTGAAGCTTTCTTT
>TRBV28|-|TRBJ2-7|-
CASIQRGGRGVSEQYF
TGTGCCAGCATTCAACGTGGGGGACGTGGGGTTTCCGAGCAGTACTTC
>TRBV7-9|-|TRBJ2-3|-
CASSPESRTDTQYF
TGTGCCAGCAGCCCAGAGAGTAGGACAGATACGCAGTATTTT
>TRBV5-6|once|TRBJ2-2|-
CASSPVGHTNTGELFF
TGTGCCAGCAGCCCTGTAGGACACACGAACACCGGGGAGCTGTTTTTT
>TRBV20-1|once|TRBJ1-2|-
CSARLTSGYTF
TGCAGTGCTAGGTTGACTAGTGGCTACACCTTC
>TRBV7-9|few|TRBJ1-2|-
CASSFGGEYGYTF
TGTGCCAGCAGCTTTGGAGGGGAATATGGCTACACCTTC
>TRBV4-1|once|TRBJ2-2|TRBD1
CASNQGAIAGELFF
TGCGCCAGCAACCAGGGGGCTATAGCCGGGGAGCTGTTTTTT
>TRBV19|-|TRBJ1-1|-
CASSIDPPGNTEAFF
TGTGCCAGTAGTATAGATCCTCCGGGGAACACTGAAGCTTTCTTT
>TRBV7-8|-|TRBJ1-1|-
CASSRPGGPEAFF
TGTGCCAGCAGTCGTCCCGGGGGGCCTGAAGCTTTCTTT
>TRBV11-2|few|TRBJ1-1|-
CASSLFRAAMNTEAFF
TGTGCCAGCAGCTTATTTCGGGCAGCCATGAACACTGAAGCTTTCTTT
>TRBV9|-|TRBJ1-2|-
CASSVGGVYGYTF
TGTGCCAGCAGCGTAGGAGGGGTATATGGCTACACCTTC
>TRBV11-2|once|TRBJ2-7|-
CASSFGSSYEQYF
TGTGCCAGCAGCTTTGGGTCTTCCTACGAGCAGTACTTC
>TRBV19|-|TRBJ2-5|TRBD2
CASSISGGSTETQYF
TGTGCCAGTAGTATTAGCGGGGGCTCCACAGAGACCCAGTACTTC
>TRBV6-1|-|TRBJ1-5|-
CASRLGNQPQHF
TGTGCCAGCAGGCTAGGCAATCAGCCCCAGCATTTT
>TRBV7-9|-|TRBJ2-6|-
CASSLAWQGDGANVLTF
TGTGCCAGCAGCTTAGCGTGGCAGGGTGATGGGGCCAACGTCCTGACTTTC
>TRBV7-9|few|TRBJ2-2|-
CASSPSLSAGELFF
TGTGCCAGCAGCCCCAGTTTATCTGCCGGGGAGCTGTTTTTT
>TRBV6-1|-|TRBJ1-6|-
CASSDYQGSGSPLHF
TGTGCCAGCAGTGACTATCAGGGTTCGGGTTCACCCCTCCACTTT
>TRBV5-4|-|TRBJ1-5|-
CASSSGGNQPQHF
TGTGCCAGCAGCTCGGGGGGCAATCAGCCCCAGCATTTT
>TRBV7-9|-|TRBJ1-5|-
CASSLEGNNQPQHF
TGTGCCAGCAGCTTAGAGGGGAACAATCAGCCCCAGCATTTT
>TRBV9|-|TRBJ2-2|-
CASSVVGATGELFF
TGTGCCAGCAGCGTAGTGGGGGCGACCGGGGAGCTGTTTTTT
>TRBV10-3|-|TRBJ2-2|-
CAISESTSAPPSRAPGELFF
TGTGCCATCAGTGAGTCGACATCAGCCCCTCCTTCTCGGGCACCCGGGGAGCTGTTTTTT
>TRBV27|-|TRBJ1-1|TRBD1
CASSLGTGGSEAFF
TGTGCCAGCAGTTTAGGGACAGGGGGCTCTGAAGCTTTCTTT
>TRBV19|few|TRBJ1-1|-
CASSSTEMNTEAFF
TGTGCCAGTAGTAGTACAGAAATGAACACTGAAGCTTTCTTT
>TRBV9|-|TRBJ2-3|-
CASSVESGYYTDTQYF
TGTGCCAGCAGCGTAGAGTCAGGCTACTACACAGATACGCAGTATTTT
>TRBV10-3|-|TRBJ2-3|-
CAISGEGSSTDTQYF
TGTGCCATCAGTGGAGAGGGGTCGAGCACAGATACGCAGTATTTT
>TRBV14|-|TRBJ2-6|-
CASSLRGFRQSGANVLTF
TGTGCCAGCAGCCTAAGGGGGTTTCGCCAATCTGGGGCCAACGTCCTGACTTTC
>TRBV21-1|-|TRBJ1-2|-
CASSALPDRGVYGYTF
TGTGCCAGCAGCGCCTTACCTGACAGGGGGGTCTATGGCTACACCTTC
>TRBV4-1|-|TRBJ1-6|-
CASSQVLRLKDSPLHF
TGCGCCAGCAGCCAAGTACTCCGCCTTAAAGATTCACCCCTCCACTTT
>TRBV13|-|TRBJ2-1|-
CASHGGPSVMEGEQFF
TGTGCCAGCCACGGGGGCCCCAGCGTGATGGAGGGTGAGCAGTTCTTC
>TRBV30|once|TRBJ2-1|-
CAWSLVGSYNEQFF
TGTGCCTGGAGTTTAGTCGGTTCCTACAATGAGCAGTTCTTC
>TRBV28|-|TRBJ1-4|-
CASSSAWFGKTNEKLFF
TGTGCCAGCAGTTCAGCATGGTTTGGAAAAACTAATGAAAAACTGTTTTTT
>TRBV19|-|TRBJ1-4|TRBD1
CASSMVRGRTNEKLFF
TGTGCCAGTAGTATGGTCAGGGGGCGGACTAATGAAAAACTGTTTTTT
>TRBV25-1|few|TRBJ1-1|-
CASSGAGRKTEAFF
TGTGCCAGCAGTGGGGCAGGGAGAAAGACTGAAGCTTTCTTT
>TRBV13|-|TRBJ1-6|TRBD1
CASRIKGAYNSPLHF
TGTGCCAGCAGAATTAAGGGGGCTTATAATTCACCCCTCCACTTT
>TRBV7-9|once|TRBJ1-1|-
CASSSVLEAFF
TGTGCCAGCAGCTCAGTACTGGAAGCTTTCTTT
>TRBV5-4|few|TRBJ2-2|-
CASSLYAGELFF
TGTGCCAGCAGCTTGTACGCCGGGGAGCTGTTTTTT
>TRBV7-9|few|TRBJ1-3|-
CASSFVSSGNTIYF
TGTGCCAGCAGCTTTGTTAGTTCTGGAAACACCATATATTTT
>TRBV5-1|-|TRBJ2-1|-
CASKVNEQFF
TGCGCCAGCAAGGTGAATGAGCAGTTCTTC
>TRBV5-1|once|TRBJ2-3|-
CASTSGADTQYF
TGCGCCAGCACGTCCGGGGCAGATACGCAGTATTTT
>TRBV10-3|-|TRBJ2-1|TRBD2
CAISAGLAGGPDHEQFF
TGTGCCATCAGTGCCGGACTAGCGGGAGGGCCCGACCATGAGCAGTTCTTC
>TRBV18|-|TRBJ1-2|-
CASSHPGLIVEDGYTF
TGTGCCAGCTCACATCCGGGACTCATCGTGGAGGATGGCTACACCTTC
>TRBV5-6|-|TRBJ1-5|-
CASSFGSNQPQHF
TGTGCCAGCAGCTTTGGAAGCAATCAGCCCCAGCATTTT